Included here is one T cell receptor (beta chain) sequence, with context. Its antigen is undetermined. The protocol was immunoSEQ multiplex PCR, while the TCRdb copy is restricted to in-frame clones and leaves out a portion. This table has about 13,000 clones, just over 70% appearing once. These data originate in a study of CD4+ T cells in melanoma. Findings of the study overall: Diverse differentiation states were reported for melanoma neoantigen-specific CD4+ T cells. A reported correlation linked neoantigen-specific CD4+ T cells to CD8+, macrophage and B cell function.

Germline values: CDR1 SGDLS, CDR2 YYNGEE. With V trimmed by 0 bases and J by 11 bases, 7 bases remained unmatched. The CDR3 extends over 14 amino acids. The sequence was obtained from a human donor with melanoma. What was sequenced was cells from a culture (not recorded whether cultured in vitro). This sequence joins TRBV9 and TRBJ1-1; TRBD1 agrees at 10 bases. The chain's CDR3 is CASSVDGDRGDAFF. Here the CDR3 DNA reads TGTGCCAGCAGCGTAGACGGGGACAGGGGAGATGCTTTCTTT. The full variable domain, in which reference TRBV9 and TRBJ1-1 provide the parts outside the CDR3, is DSGVTQTPKHLITATGQRVTLRCSPRSGDLSVYWYQQSLDQGLQFLIQYYNGEERAKGNILERFSAQQFPDLHSELNLSSLELGDSALYFCASSVDGDRGDAFFGQGTRLTVV.